The 23 T cell receptor beta chains below come from one sample, sequenced in a study of spatial heterogeneity in lung cancer. One entry per CDR3 protein results from TCRdb running MiXCR on the 5' RACE reads. The sample lists 50,000 to 60,000 distinct CDR3 sequences, roughly 7.4% occurring once. Time point in this sample: blood at routine non-recurrence follow-up after resection. Whole RNA from tumor, nontumor lung or frozen PBMC was sequenced unsorted. This specimen was PBMCs, taken at follow-up. The receptors originated from a female donor with early-stage non-small cell lung cancer.

The chain combines TRBV19 with TRBJ1-2, with TRBD1 matching over 9 bases. The V segment lost 4 bases and the J segment 5 bases; nucleotides outside the gene matches: 5. Germline-derived CDR1 and CDR2 are LNHDA and SQIVND (reference sequence). This CDR3 is 14 amino acids long. The CDR3 loop reads CASSKTGGAYGYTF. In nucleotides, the CDR3 is TGTGCCAGTAGTAAGACAGGGGGAGCGTATGGCTACACCTTC.

This clonotype was seen ten or more times. V is TRBV29-1 and J is TRBJ1-3; TRBD1 agrees at 10 bases. Trimming removed 6 bases from V and 7 bases from J; junction bases left unmatched: 6. Germline V lookup: CDR1 SQVTM, CDR2 ANQGSEA. The CDR3 runs 13 residues. CDR3 sequence (DNA): TGCAGCGTAAGGGACAGGGGAATGAACACCATATATTTT. Translating gives CSVRDRGMNTIYF.

This clonotype occurred many times. V and J are TRBV6-1 and TRBJ1-5; 9 bases match TRBD1. In germline, CDR1 is MNHNS, CDR2 SASEGT. The length of the CDR3 is 14 residues. V lost 6 bases to trimming and J lost 6 bases; unmatched junction nucleotides: 6. CDR3 sequence (DNA): TGTGCCAGCAGGGAGGGACAGGGAGGTCAGCCCCAGCATTTT. Amino acids: CASREGQGGQPQHF.

This clonotype was counted at least ten times. The chain joins TRBV11-2 to TRBJ2-7, with a tentative D call TRBD1 (5 bases). The CDR3 covers 14 residues. Trimming took 1 base from V and 1 from J, leaving 8 bases between them. Germline CDR1 reads SGHAT; CDR2 reads FQNNGV. CDR3 DNA: TGTGCCAGCAGCTTAGGAAGGGGTTCCTACGAGCAGTACTTC. It is translated as CASSLGRGSYEQYF.

This clonotype has at least ten counts. This sequence joins TRBV4-1 and TRBJ2-3; 8 nucleotides agree with TRBD1. Germline CDR1 reads MGHRA; CDR2 reads YSYEKL. The CDR3 spans 18 residues. V trimming: 2 bases; J trimming: 3 bases; junction bases outside the gene matches: 13. CDR3 loop: CASSQKRLPDRVTDTQYF. In nucleotides, the CDR3 is TGCGCCAGCAGCCAAAAAAGGCTTCCGGACAGGGTAACAGATACGCAGTATTTT.

The table lists this clonotype with many counts. This rearrangement joins TRBV7-9 to TRBJ2-1, with a tentative D call TRBD2 (6 bases). Germline V gene lookup returns CDR1 SEHNR and CDR2 FQNEAQ (reference sequence). V was clipped by 4 bases and J by 0 bases, with 10 bases between them. This CDR3 spans 15 amino acids. CDR3 protein: CASSSYGGSYNEQFF. CDR3 sequence (DNA): TGTGCCAGCAGCTCTTACGGGGGCTCCTACAATGAGCAGTTCTTC.

This clonotype was detected many times. This chain joins TRBV29-1 and TRBJ1-6; 10 nucleotides line up with TRBD1. The CDR3 length is 13 residues. Looked up from germline, CDR1 is SQVTM and CDR2 is ANQGSEA. Germline trimming cut 7 bases from V and 7 bases from J; bases unmatched to any gene: 4. For the CDR3, the DNA is TGCAGCGCCCGGACAGGGGGGAATTCACCCCTCCACTTT. Residues: CSARTGGNSPLHF. Full variable domain (remainder filled in from reference TRBV29-1 and TRBJ1-6): SAVISQKPSRDICQRGTSLTIQCQVDSQVTMMFWYRQQPGQSLTLIATANQGSEATYESGFVIDKFPISRPNLTFSTLTVSNMSPEDSSIYLCSARTGGNSPLHFGNGTRLTVT.

This clonotype occurred many times. The V call is TRBV5-1, the J call TRBJ1-5; D gene uncertain. The germline V and J ends were trimmed by 0 bases and 1 base, with 2 bases remaining between them. The length of the CDR3 is 13 residues. Germline V CDR1 and CDR2: SGHRS, YFSETQ. DNA of the CDR3: TGCGCCAGCAGCTTGGAGAGCAATCAGCCCCAGCATTTT. Its translation is CASSLESNQPQHF.

This clonotype was counted a few times. This chain joins TRBV11-2 and TRBJ1-4; D gene ambiguous. Germline V gives CDR1 SGHAT, CDR2 FQNNGV. Trimming cost V 1 base and J 8 bases, with 14 bases left between them. CDR3 length: 15 amino acids. The CDR3 is CASSLVLGNEEKLFF. The CDR3 region has the DNA TGTGCCAGCAGCTTAGTTTTAGGGAATGAGGAAAAACTGTTTTTT.

The CDR3 coding sequence is TGTGCCAGCAGTTCGCCCCCAGGGAACACTGAAGCTTTCTTT. Encoded protein: CASSSPPGNTEAFF. This chain joins TRBV28 and TRBJ1-1; the D is unclear. The CDR3 is 14 residues long. Germline CDR1 MDHEN, CDR2 SYDVKM. Trimming removed 4 bases at V and 1 base at J, with 10 bases between.

This clonotype was observed many times. The rearrangement links TRBV10-3 to TRBJ1-2, with TRBD1 matching 8 bases. Germline-derived CDR1 and CDR2 are ENHRY and SYGVKD. CDR3 length: 16 amino acids. V was clipped by 6 bases and J by 4 bases; unmatched bases: 13. CDR3 loop: CAIRLQKGQGSYGYTF. Here the CDR3 DNA reads TGTGCCATCAGGCTTCAAAAAGGACAGGGCTCCTATGGCTACACCTTC.

The chain uses TRBV2 and TRBJ2-2; no firm D call. V lost 0 bases and J lost 0, with 8 bases in between. The germline CDR1 and CDR2 sequences are SNHLY and FYNNEI. CDR3 length: 16 amino acids. The DNA of the CDR3 is TGTGCCAGCAGTGAAGCAGGCAGTGCGAACACCGGGGAGCTGTTTTTT. It yields the protein CASSEAGSANTGELFF.

This clonotype has a count of ten or more. This chain links TRBV5-1 with TRBJ2-3; 8 nucleotides line up with TRBD2. CDR3 length: 16 amino acids. The V gene end was trimmed by 0 bases and the J gene end by 2 bases; junction bases not matched to a gene: 5. Germline loops: CDR1 SGHRS, CDR2 YFSETQ. The CDR3 region is CASSLELAAITDTQYF. The CDR3, as DNA: TGCGCCAGCAGCTTGGAACTAGCGGCTATCACAGATACGCAGTATTTT.

This clonotype was found many times. The rearrangement links TRBV7-2 to TRBJ2-1; 8 bases line up with TRBD1. The length of the CDR3 is 15 residues. Germline-derived CDR1 and CDR2 are SGHTA and FQGNSA. V dropped 2 bases and J dropped 3; count of bases not matched to a gene: 3. The CDR3 DNA sequence: TGTGCCAGCAGCTTACACAGGGGGAGCTACAATGAGCAGTTCTTC. Protein: CASSLHRGSYNEQFF.

There are many counts of this clonotype. The genes are TRBV20-1 and TRBJ1-2; D may be TRBD1 (5 bases). The CDR3 has 13 residues. Germline V gene sequence: CDR1 DFQATT, CDR2 SNEGSKA (reference sequence). V lost 0 bases and J 7 bases, leaving 12 bases between the germline ends. The CDR3 protein is CSARDGAGGGYTF. The CDR3 bases are TGCAGTGCTAGAGATGGGGCTGGCGGTGGCTACACCTTC.

This clonotype was seen a few times. This CDR3 is CASSYSTAYGYTF. In DNA, the CDR3 is TGTGCCAGCAGTTACTCGACCGCCTATGGCTACACCTTC. V and J are TRBV6-2 or TRBV6-3 and TRBJ1-2, with unresolved D. The CDR3 contains 13 residues. The V end lost 0 bases, the J end lost 4 bases, and 6 bases lay between the germline ends. Per the germline V gene, CDR1 is MNHEY and CDR2 is SVGEGT.

In DNA, the CDR3 is TGTGCCAGCAGCTTAGGATGGGGCGGGCCCCGGAAAGCTTTCTTT. It is translated as CASSLGWGGPRKAFF. V is TRBV7-9 and J is TRBJ1-1, with D possibly TRBD1 on 5 matching bases. Germline V gene lookup returns CDR1 SEHNR and CDR2 FQNEAQ (reference sequence). This CDR3 has 15 amino acids. The V end lost 1 base, the J end lost 9 bases, and 18 bases lay between the germline ends.

A few counts support this clonotype. This sequence joins TRBV12-3 or TRBV12-4 and TRBJ1-5; perhaps TRBD1 as D (6 bases). This CDR3 has 16 amino acids. With 5 bases removed from V and 3 bases from J, the gap between germline ends came to 17 bases. CDR3 bases: TGTGCCAGCAGTCCGGGACTCGGACAGTACAATCAGCCCCAGCATTTT. Protein sequence: CASSPGLGQYNQPQHF.

This clonotype was seen only a few times. The CDR3 coding sequence is TGTGCCAGCGGTTGGGGGGCCCCGAACACCGGGGAGCTGTTTTTT. This codes for CASGWGAPNTGELFF. The rearrangement joins TRBV6-5 to TRBJ2-2; D is possibly TRBD1 or TRBD2 (6 bases each). V lost 8 bases and J lost 0, with 13 bases in between. The CDR3 extends over 15 amino acids. Per the germline V gene, CDR1 is MNHEY and CDR2 is SVGAGI.

The table lists this clonotype with a few counts. This rearrangement joins TRBV7-6 to TRBJ1-3, with 7 bases identical to TRBD1. The CDR3 is made up of 15 amino acids. The V gene's germline CDR1 is SGHVS and CDR2 FNYEAQ. V lost 5 bases to trimming and J lost 2 bases; unmatched junction nucleotides: 6. The CDR3 here is CASSGRRGTGNTIYF. The CDR3 coding sequence is TGTGCCAGCAGCGGCCGCAGGGGGACTGGAAACACCATATATTTT.

This clonotype showed up just a few times. In nucleotides, the CDR3 is TGCGCCAGCAGTGATTCGGTTAGCGTAACTGAAGCTTTCTTT. Its translation: CASSDSVSVTEAFF. The J gene is TRBJ1-1, the V gene TRBV10-2; D gene unclear. Germline V CDR1 and CDR2: WSHSY, SAAADI. The ends were cut back, 3 bases at V and 5 bases at J, with 13 bases in the middle. The CDR3 has 14 amino acids.

This clonotype was recorded at least ten times. The chain is built from TRBV4-1 and TRBJ2-5; 7 bases are shared with TRBD2. Germline values: CDR1 MGHRA, CDR2 YSYEKL. Trimming took 0 bases from V and 4 from J; bases not matched to a gene: 5. This CDR3 has 15 amino acids. The CDR3 is CASSQDQRGGETQYF. DNA for the CDR3: TGCGCCAGCAGCCAAGATCAGCGGGGTGGAGAGACCCAGTACTTC.

In this sample, this clonotype turned up many times. The chain combines TRBV11-2 with TRBJ2-3; either TRBD1 or TRBD2 may fit D (6 bases each). CDR3 length: 15 residues. CDR1 and CDR2 (germline): SGHAT, FQNNGV. V lost 4 bases and J 5 bases, leaving 16 bases between the germline ends. The CDR3 protein is CASSSGGILGDTQYF. CDR3 bases: TGTGCCAGCAGCTCCGGGGGCATCCTAGGAGATACGCAGTATTTT. Drawing the rest from reference TRBV11-2 and TRBJ2-3, the complete variable domain is EAGVAQSPRYKIIEKRQSVAFWCNPISGHATLYWYQQILGQGPKLLIQFQNNGVVDDSQLPKDRFSAERLKGVDSTLKIQPAKLEDSAVYLCASSSGGILGDTQYFGPGTRLTVL.